This TCR beta chain was profiled in a study of control samples from healthy donors and cancer patients. Repertoires were generated with immunoSEQ multiplex PCR, while TCRdb's copy carries only in-frame clones and drops some. Of some 220,000 clones in the sample, roughly 94% are singletons; the top ten hold about 1.6%. V gave up 4 bases and J gave up 11 bases; unmatched junction bases: 9. Per the germline V gene, CDR1 is ENHRY and CDR2 is SYGVKD. The CDR3 sequence is 13 residues long. Sequencing used blood. The sequence derives from a man between 50 and 59 years old in good health. This chain uses TRBV10-3 with TRBJ1-1, with 8 bases fitting TRBD1. The CDR3 DNA is TGTGCCATCAGTGGGGGGGACAGGAGTTATGCTTTCTTT. Encoded protein: CAISGGDRSYAFF.